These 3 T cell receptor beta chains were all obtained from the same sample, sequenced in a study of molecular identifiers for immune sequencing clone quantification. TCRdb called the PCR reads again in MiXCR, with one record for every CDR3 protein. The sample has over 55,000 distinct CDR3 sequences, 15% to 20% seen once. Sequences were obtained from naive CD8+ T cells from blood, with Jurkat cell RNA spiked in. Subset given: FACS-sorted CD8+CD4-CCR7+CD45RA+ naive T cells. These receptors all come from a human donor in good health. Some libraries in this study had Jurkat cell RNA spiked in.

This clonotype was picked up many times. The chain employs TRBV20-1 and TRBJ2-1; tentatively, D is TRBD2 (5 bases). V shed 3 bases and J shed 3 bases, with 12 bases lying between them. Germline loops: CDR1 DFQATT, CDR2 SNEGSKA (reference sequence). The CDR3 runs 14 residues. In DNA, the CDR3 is TGCAGTGCTAGGTTCCGGGAAGGCTACAATGAGCAGTTCTTC. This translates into CSARFREGYNEQFF.

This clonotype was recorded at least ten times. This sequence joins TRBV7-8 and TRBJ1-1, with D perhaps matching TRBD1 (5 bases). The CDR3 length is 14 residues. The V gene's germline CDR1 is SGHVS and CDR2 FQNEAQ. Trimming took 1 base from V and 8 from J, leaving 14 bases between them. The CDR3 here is CASSLEWRGTEAFF. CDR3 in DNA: TGTGCCAGCAGCTTAGAATGGCGGGGGACGGAAGCTTTCTTT.

This chain's CDR3 is CASSPYEGNTEAFF. The CDR3 nucleotides read TGCGCCAGCAGCCCCTATGAAGGGAACACTGAAGCTTTCTTT. The chain uses TRBV4-1 and TRBJ1-1; D ambiguous. V gave up 4 bases and J gave up 1 base, with 10 bases separating them. Per germline, CDR1 MGHRA and CDR2 YSYEKL. There are 14 residues in the CDR3.